These 3 T cell receptor beta chains came from one sample sequenced in a study of T cell responses to AZD1222 COVID-19 vaccine. Sequencing was performed with immunoSEQ multiplex PCR; in TCRdb, only in-frame clones are kept and a portion is missing. The data contain around 150,000 clones, around nine tenths of them singletons. The specimen comprised peripheral blood, sampled on day 0 of AZD1222 vaccination. These receptors were obtained from an adult in good health.

This chain uses TRBV5-4 with TRBJ2-1; D unclear. Looked up from germline, CDR1 is SGHNT and CDR2 is YYREEE (reference sequence). V shed 0 bases and J shed 0 bases, with 10 bases lying between them. The CDR3 runs to 16 residues. CDR3 coding DNA: TGTGCCAGCAGCTTGGGAGAGTCCCCCTCCTACAATGAGCAGTTCTTC. Residues: CASSLGESPSYNEQFF. The variable domain in full, with the rest retrieved from reference TRBV5-4 and TRBJ2-1, is ETGVTQSPTHLIKTRGQQVTLRCSSQSGHNTVSWYQQALGQGPQFIFQYYREEENGRGNFPPRFSGLQFPNYSSELNVNALELDDSALYLCASSLGESPSYNEQFFGPGTRLTVL.

The rearrangement uses TRBV7-8 and TRBJ1-1; the D is unclear. CDR1 and CDR2 from the germline V gene are SGHVS and FQNEAQ. This CDR3 comprises 15 residues. V lost 0 bases and J 2 bases, leaving 10 bases between the germline ends. CDR3 nucleotides: TGTGCCAGCAGCTTAGCCGCCCAGGCAAACACTGAAGCTTTCTTT. Translated, it gives CASSLAAQANTEAFF.

V usage is TRBV10-3 and J usage is TRBJ2-1; 11 bases match TRBD2. Trimming cost V 10 bases and J 9 bases; bases outside gene matches: 11. Germline loops: CDR1 ENHRY, CDR2 SYGVKD. The length of the CDR3 is 14 residues. The CDR3 DNA is TGTGCCAGTGAACTAGCGGGAGCAGGCGGTGAGCAGTTCTTC. Translating it yields CASELAGAGGEQFF.